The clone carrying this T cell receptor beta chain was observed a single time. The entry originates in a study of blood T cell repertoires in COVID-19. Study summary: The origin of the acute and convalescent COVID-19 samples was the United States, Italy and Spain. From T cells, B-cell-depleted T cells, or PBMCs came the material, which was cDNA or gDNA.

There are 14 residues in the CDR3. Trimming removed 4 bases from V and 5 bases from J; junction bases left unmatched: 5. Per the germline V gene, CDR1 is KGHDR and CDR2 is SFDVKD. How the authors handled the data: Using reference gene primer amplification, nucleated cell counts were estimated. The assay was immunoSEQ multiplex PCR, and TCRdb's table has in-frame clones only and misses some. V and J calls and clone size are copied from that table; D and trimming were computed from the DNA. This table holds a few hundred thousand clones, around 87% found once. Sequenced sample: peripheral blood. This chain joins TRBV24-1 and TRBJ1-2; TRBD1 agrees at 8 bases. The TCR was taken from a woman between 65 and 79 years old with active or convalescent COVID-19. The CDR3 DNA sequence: TGTGCCACCAGTGACCCCGACAGGGGTTATGGCTACACCTTC. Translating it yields CATSDPDRGYGYTF.